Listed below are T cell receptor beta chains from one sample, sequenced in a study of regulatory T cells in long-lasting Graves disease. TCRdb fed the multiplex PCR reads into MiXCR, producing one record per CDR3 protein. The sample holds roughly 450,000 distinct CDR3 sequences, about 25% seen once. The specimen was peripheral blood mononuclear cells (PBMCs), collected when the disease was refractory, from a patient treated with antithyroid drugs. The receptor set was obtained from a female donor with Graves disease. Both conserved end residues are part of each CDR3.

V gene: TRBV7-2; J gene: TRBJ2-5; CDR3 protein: CASSLVSGWETQYF
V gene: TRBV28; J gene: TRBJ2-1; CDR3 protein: CASSLSSVGHTYNEQFF
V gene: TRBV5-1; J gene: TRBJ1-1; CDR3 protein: CASSLSPENTEAFF
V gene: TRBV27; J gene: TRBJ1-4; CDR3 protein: CASGSPVRAEKLFF
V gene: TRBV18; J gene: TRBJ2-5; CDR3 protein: CASSQNLRTSGSHETQYF
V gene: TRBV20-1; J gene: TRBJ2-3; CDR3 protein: CSARDPSPGLVITDTQYF
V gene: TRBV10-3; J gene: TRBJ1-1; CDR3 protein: CAIRGNRDTEAFF
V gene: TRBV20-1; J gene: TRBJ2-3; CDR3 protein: CSARGRLAGKTSTDTQYF
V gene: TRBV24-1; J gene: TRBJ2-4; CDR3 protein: CATSDSLNKNIQYF
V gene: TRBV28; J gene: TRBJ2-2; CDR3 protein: CASIDSSTGELFF
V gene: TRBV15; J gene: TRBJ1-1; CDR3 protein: CATSSSTVMNTEAFF
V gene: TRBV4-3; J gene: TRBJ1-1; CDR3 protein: CASSQEGDTEAFF
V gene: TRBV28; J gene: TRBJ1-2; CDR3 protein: CASSFVGSRYTF
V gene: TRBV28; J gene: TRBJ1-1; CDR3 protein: CASSLTGRTEAFF
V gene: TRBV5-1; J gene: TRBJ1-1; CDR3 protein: CASSSTGTGARGAFF
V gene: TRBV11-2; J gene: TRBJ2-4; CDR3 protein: CASSFEREGNIQYF
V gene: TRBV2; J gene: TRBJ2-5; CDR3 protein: CASIRPGGGSKETQYF
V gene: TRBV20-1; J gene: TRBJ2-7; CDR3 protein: CSALGQGSYEQYF
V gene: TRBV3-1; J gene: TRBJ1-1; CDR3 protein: CASSFYRDRRTGTEAFF
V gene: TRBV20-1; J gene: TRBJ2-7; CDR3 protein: CSAANPGSGTGSYEQYF
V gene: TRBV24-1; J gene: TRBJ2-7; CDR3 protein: CATSDTRQGYEQYF